The 20 T cell receptor beta chains below come from one sample, sequenced in a study of blood T cell repertoires in COVID-19 (TCRdb year 2020). Library generation was performed with the immunoSEQ multiplex PCR assay. TCRdb retrieved this table from immuneACCESS and kept in-frame rearrangements only. Not all clones are present; in checked studies, unresolved V genes account for under half, and no reason is known for the remainder. This sample has approximately 65,000 clones in its table, and roughly 85% of those were observed once. Around 4.5% of the sample goes to the ten largest clones. Sequencing used peripheral blood. Source of these receptors: a human donor in a cohort sampled during active COVID-19.

The gene calls are TRBV24-1 and TRBJ1-5; D is unclear. The CDR3 spans 14 residues. With 1 base removed from V and 8 bases from J, the gap between germline ends came to 11 bases. CDR1 and CDR2 from the germline V gene are KGHDR and SFDVKD. The DNA for the CDR3 is TGTGCCACCAGTGATTTCACCTCGGGTGAGCCCCAGCATTTT. It yields the protein CATSDFTSGEPQHF.

The chain combines TRBV6-2 or TRBV6-3 with TRBJ1-5; D possibly corresponds to TRBD1 (5 bases). There are 15 residues in the CDR3. Trimming removed 0 bases from V and 3 bases from J, with 9 bases in between. The germline CDR1 and CDR2 sequences are MNHEY and SVGEGT. The CDR3 DNA is TGTGCCAGCAGTTACTCAGGCAGGGTCAATCAGCCCCAGCATTTT. Translated: CASSYSGRVNQPQHF.

The J gene is TRBJ2-7, the V gene TRBV7-8, with 7 bases lining up with TRBD1. V lost 5 bases to trimming and J lost 2 bases; unmatched junction nucleotides: 9. CDR1 and CDR2 from the germline V gene are SGHVS and FQNEAQ. The CDR3 sequence is 15 residues long. The CDR3 coding sequence is TGTGCCAGCAGCCGAGGGGGCGGCGGAACCTACGAGCAGTACTTC. This translates into CASSRGGGGTYEQYF.

The rearrangement joins TRBV6-1 to TRBJ2-5; D is perhaps TRBD2 (6 bases). CDR1 and CDR2 from the germline V gene are MNHNS and SASEGT. V lost 2 bases to trimming and J lost 4 bases, with 14 bases between them. The CDR3 consists of 15 residues. CDR3 protein: CASSEWGGAGETQYF. The CDR3 nucleotides read TGTGCCAGCAGTGAATGGGGCGGAGCGGGAGAGACCCAGTACTTC.

The chain links TRBV6-2 or TRBV6-3 to TRBJ2-3, with 7 bases identical to TRBD1. Per germline, CDR1 MNHEY and CDR2 SVGEGT. The CDR3 is 16 amino acids. V trimming: 6 bases; J trimming: 4 bases; junction bases outside the gene matches: 13. Here the CDR3 reads CASSQYRGRVSDTQYF. CDR3 bases: TGTGCCAGCAGCCAATACAGGGGAAGGGTTTCAGATACGCAGTATTTT.

This clone was seen more than once but under ten times. The chain employs TRBV19 and TRBJ1-2; D is undetermined. The V end was cut by 4 bases, the J end by 6 bases, with 12 bases between. This CDR3 comprises 13 residues. Germline assignment: CDR1 LNHDA and CDR2 SQIVND (reference sequence). The CDR3 sequence is CASSTTYSNGYTF. CDR3 nucleotide sequence: TGTGCCAGTAGTACCACCTATTCGAATGGCTACACCTTC. Supplemented by reference TRBV19 and TRBJ1-2, the full variable domain reads DGGITQSPKYLFRKEGQNVTLSCEQNLNHDAMYWYRQDPGQGLRLIYYSQIVNDFQKGDIAEGYSVSREKKESFPLTVTSAQKNPTAFYLCASSTTYSNGYTFGSGTRLTVV.

The chain couples TRBV19 to TRBJ1-1; D gene ambiguous. The V and J ends lost 7 bases and 5 bases respectively, with 20 bases between them. The CDR3 contains 15 residues. Per the germline V gene, CDR1 is LNHDA and CDR2 is SQIVND (reference sequence). The chain's CDR3 is CASTPIAGMRTEAFF. In DNA, the CDR3 is TGTGCCAGTACTCCTATAGCCGGGATGCGGACTGAAGCTTTCTTT.

This clone was seen just once. This chain uses TRBV21-1 with TRBJ1-1. TRBV21-1 is given as a pseudogene. The length of the CDR3 is 16 residues. CDR3 protein: CASSKKSQGRDTEAFF. In DNA form, the CDR3 reads TGTGCCAGCAGCAAAAAGTCCCAGGGGAGGGACACTGAAGCTTTCTTT.

V usage is TRBV5-6 and J usage is TRBJ1-4, with a possible D match to TRBD1 (5 bases). Germline V gene sequence: CDR1 SGHDT, CDR2 YYEEEE. The CDR3 runs to 14 residues. The V end lost 0 bases, the J end lost 3 bases, and 6 bases lay between the germline ends. The CDR3 loop is CASSLAGSNEKLFF. The CDR3 nucleotides read TGTGCCAGCAGCTTGGCAGGGTCTAATGAAAAACTGTTTTTT.

The V and J genes are TRBV5-6 and TRBJ2-1; 11 positions agree with TRBD2. Germline V lookup: CDR1 SGHDT, CDR2 YYEEEE. The CDR3 spans 16 residues. Germline trimming cut 6 bases from V and 2 bases from J; bases unmatched to any gene: 7. Written as DNA, the CDR3 is TGTGCCAGCATACAACAGACTAGCGGGACCTACAATGAGCAGTTCTTC. Translated, it gives CASIQQTSGTYNEQFF.

The DNA of the CDR3 is TGTGCCAGCAGTGAAGGACAGGGTCAAGAGACCCAGTACTTC. Translated, it gives CASSEGQGQETQYF. The gene calls are TRBV2 and TRBJ2-5; 7 nucleotides match TRBD1. There are 14 residues in the CDR3. CDR1 and CDR2 (germline): SNHLY, FYNNEI. The J segment lost 2 bases and the V segment lost 1 base, leaving 1 base of the junction unmatched. The variable domain in full, completed from reference TRBV2 and TRBJ2-5, reads EPEVTQTPSHQVTQMGQEVILRCVPISNHLYFYWYRQILGQKVEFLVSFYNNEISEKSEIFDDQFSVERPDGSNFTLKIRSTKLEDSAMYFCASSEGQGQETQYFGPGTRLLVL.

This sequence joins TRBV5-1 and TRBJ1-6; perhaps TRBD1 as D (6 bases). CDR1 and CDR2 from the germline V gene are SGHRS and YFSETQ. This CDR3 spans 17 amino acids. V was shortened by 2 bases and J by 7 bases, with 19 bases between the two germline ends. As DNA, the CDR3 is TGCGCCAGCAGCTTTGGGACAACAGGGAGGGCGAATTCACCCCTCCACTTT. It encodes CASSFGTTGRANSPLHF.

The rearrangement joins TRBV7-2 to TRBJ2-1; D is ambiguous. V was shortened by 6 bases and J by 5 bases, with 14 bases between the two germline ends. This CDR3 is 14 amino acids long. The V gene's germline CDR1 is SGHTA and CDR2 FQGNSA. CDR3 sequence: CASSYSVMNNEQFF. The CDR3 coding sequence is TGTGCCAGCAGTTACTCTGTAATGAACAATGAGCAGTTCTTC.

The rearrangement links TRBV12-3 or TRBV12-4 to TRBJ1-2, with D tentatively TRBD1 (5 bases). V dropped 5 bases and J dropped 8 bases, with 12 bases sitting between them. This CDR3 has 12 amino acids. As DNA, the CDR3 is TGTGCCAGCAGTAACAACCCAGGGGGCTACACCTTC. It translates to CASSNNPGGYTF.

The rearrangement uses TRBV5-6 and TRBJ2-1, with D perhaps TRBD2 (5 bases). The CDR3 extends over 14 amino acids. Germline CDR1 and CDR2: SGHDT and YYEEEE. Trimming shortened V by 4 bases and J by 7 bases, and 15 bases separated the two germline ends. The CDR3 bases are TGTGCCAGCAGCGGTGGGAGTCTCGAGAATGAGCAGTTCTTC. It encodes CASSGGSLENEQFF.

The J gene is TRBJ1-5, the V gene TRBV29-1; maybe TRBD1 (6 bases). Germline V lookup: CDR1 SQVTM, CDR2 ANQGSEA. Trimming took 5 bases from V and 0 from J, leaving 14 bases between them. This CDR3 spans 15 amino acids. The CDR3 DNA reads TGCAGCGTTTTGGTAGGGGGGGGTAGCAATCAGCCCCAGCATTTT. This translates into CSVLVGGGSNQPQHF.

The CDR3: CAISESIQGRGYTF. CDR3 nucleotides: TGTGCCATCAGTGAGTCGATACAGGGTAGGGGCTACACCTTC. The gene calls are TRBV10-3 and TRBJ1-2; D perhaps matches TRBD1 (6 bases). The V gene's germline CDR1 is ENHRY and CDR2 SYGVKD. V was shortened by 0 bases and J by 8 bases, with 13 bases between the two germline ends. This CDR3 contains 14 residues.

This chain joins TRBV3-1 (or the pseudogene TRBV3-2) and TRBJ1-2; a weak D match, TRBD1 (6 bases). CDR3 length: 15 residues. The V gene lost 1 base and the J gene lost 4 bases, with 13 bases spanning the gap. CDR1 is LGHDT, CDR2 YNNKEL, per germline (reference sequence). CDR3 loop: CASSQGWAGVYGYTF. The CDR3 DNA sequence: TGTGCCAGCAGCCAAGGATGGGCAGGGGTCTATGGCTACACCTTC.

The chain combines TRBV4-2 with TRBJ2-7; a weak D match, TRBD1 (7 bases). This CDR3 comprises 16 residues. V lost 5 bases and J 5 bases, leaving 22 bases between the germline ends. Germline V gene sequence: CDR1 LGHNA, CDR2 YNFKEQ. This chain's CDR3 is CASSARSGGRHHEQYF. CDR3 DNA sequence: TGTGCCAGCAGCGCAAGATCAGGGGGGAGGCACCACGAGCAGTACTTC.

This chain uses TRBV15 with TRBJ2-5, with 8 nucleotides matching TRBD1. From germline, CDR1 is LNHNV and CDR2 YYDKDF (reference sequence). The length of the CDR3 is 15 residues. After removal of 3 bases from V and 5 bases from J, the junction contained 8 bases not matched to a gene. The CDR3 DNA is TGTGCCACCAGCAGCGGACAGGGCATGAGCGAGACCCAGTACTTC. As protein: CATSSGQGMSETQYF.